Listed below are T cell receptor beta chains from one sample, sequenced in a study of blood T cell repertoires in COVID-19. Sequenced by immunoSEQ multiplex PCR; TCRdb stores in-frame clones only, minus some. The sample lists approximately 85,000 clones, around 86% occurring once. Sequencing was carried out using peripheral blood. The source of these receptors is a man aged 50-59 years with active or convalescent COVID-19. Both conserved end residues are part of each CDR3. The order of the fields is clone size, J gene, D gene, V gene, CDR3 protein, CDR3 DNA. A D gene is named only where the DNA matches it firmly. Only some rows state a clone size, as once, few, many or a class for expanded clones.

>once|TRBJ2-3|TRBD2|TRBV11-3
CASSLTSGGDLDTQYF
TGTGCCAGCAGCCTAACTAGCGGGGGGGATCTAGATACGCAGTATTTT
>-|TRBJ1-5|TRBD1|TRBV6-1
CASSDPVFGTGGSNQPQHF
TGTGCCAGCAGTGATCCTGTGTTCGGGACAGGGGGTAGCAATCAGCCCCAGCATTTT
>-|TRBJ1-2|-|TRBV4-1
CASSQEGVNYGYTF
TGCGCCAGCAGCCAAGAAGGGGTAAACTATGGCTACACCTTC
>-|TRBJ1-4|-|TRBV29-1
CSADTTNEKLFF
TGCAGCGCCGACACAACTAATGAAAAACTGTTTTTT
>-|TRBJ1-1|TRBD1|TRBV19
CASSDTDRPGLAFF
TGTGCCAGTAGCGACACGGACAGGCCCGGATTAGCTTTCTTT
>-|TRBJ2-1|-|TRBV21-1
CASSKATSGRVLSPGCYNEQFF
TGTGCCAGCAGCAAAGCGACTAGCGGGAGGGTCCTGTCCCCGGGTTGTTACAATGAGCAGTTCTTC
>-|TRBJ2-2|TRBD1|TRBV28
CASRSGTGSTGELFF
TGTGCCAGCAGGTCCGGGACAGGGTCAACCGGGGAGCTGTTTTTT
>-|TRBJ2-5|TRBD1|TRBV11-3
CASSIPPRQGVFETQYF
TGTGCCAGCAGCATCCCCCCTAGACAGGGGGTTTTTGAGACCCAGTACTTC
>few|TRBJ2-5|TRBD2|TRBV7-2
CASSLSVAGGEQETQYF
TGTGCCAGCAGCTTATCGGTAGCGGGCGGAGAACAAGAGACCCAGTACTTC
>-|TRBJ1-5|-|TRBV10-3
CAISGGDSNQPQHF
TGTGCCATCAGTGGGGGGGATAGCAATCAGCCCCAGCATTTT
>-|TRBJ1-2|-|TRBV5-4
CAAGSGGRVYSYTF
TGTGCCGCGGGAAGCGGGGGGCGGGTGTATAGCTACACCTTC
>-|TRBJ1-2|-|TRBV7-8
CASSSEAGGAGGYGYTF
TGTGCCAGCAGCTCAGAAGCGGGGGGGGCAGGAGGTTATGGCTACACCTTC
>-|TRBJ1-5|TRBD1|TRBV6-5
CASSISTGAYQPQHF
TGTGCCAGCAGCATTTCGACAGGGGCCTATCAGCCCCAGCATTTT
>once|TRBJ2-7|-|TRBV28
CASSLPPGEYYEQYF
TGTGCCAGCAGCCTCCCGCCCGGGGAGTACTACGAGCAGTACTTC
>-|TRBJ1-3|-|TRBV30
CAWSASGTRIGNTIYF
TGTGCCTGGAGTGCTTCCGGGACACGGATTGGAAACACCATATATTTT
>once|TRBJ2-1|TRBD2|TRBV12-5
CASGPTSGGYNEQFF
TGTGCTAGTGGGCCGACTAGCGGGGGGTACAATGAGCAGTTCTTC
>few|TRBJ1-4|-|TRBV28
CASSARGSTNEKLFF
TGTGCCAGCAGTGCGAGGGGGTCAACTAATGAAAAACTGTTTTTT
>-|TRBJ2-7|-|TRBV24-1
CATSDRDTVPYKQYF
TGTGCCACCAGTGATAGGGACACAGTACCTTACAAGCAGTACTTC
>once|TRBJ2-2|-|TRBV7-8
CASSRGPTSYGELFF
TGTGCCAGCAGCCGAGGCCCCACTAGCTACGGGGAGCTGTTTTTT
>-|TRBJ1-6|TRBD1|TRBV27
CASRKFLGQGYSPLHF
TGTGCCAGCAGGAAGTTCCTGGGACAGGGATATTCACCCCTCCACTTT
>few|TRBJ2-5|TRBD2|TRBV5-1
CASSSGLAGGETQYF
TGCGCCAGCAGCTCGGGACTAGCGGGGGGAGAGACCCAGTACTTC
>-|TRBJ2-3|TRBD1|TRBV12-5
CASRDSFTDTQYF
TGTGCTAGCAGGGACAGCTTCACAGATACGCAGTATTTT
>once|TRBJ1-1|-|TRBV6-2/TRBV6-3
CASSPLVTEAFF
TGTGCCAGCAGCCCGCTAGTGACTGAAGCTTTCTTT
>-|TRBJ1-4|-|TRBV12-1
CASSFGQTNEKLFF
TGTGCCAGCAGCTTTGGACAGACGAATGAAAAACTGTTTTTT
>-|TRBJ1-5|-|TRBV24-1
CATSLEGGKGNQPQHF
TGTGCCACCAGTTTAGAAGGAGGGAAAGGAAATCAGCCCCAGCATTTT
>-|TRBJ2-1|TRBD1|TRBV14
CASSQGGQGPSYNEQFF
TGTGCCAGCAGCCAGGGAGGACAGGGCCCTTCCTACAATGAGCAGTTCTTC
>-|TRBJ1-4|TRBD1|TRBV4-1
CASSQELPGQGELFF
TGCGCCAGCAGCCAAGAGCTCCCGGGACAGGGGGAACTGTTTTTT
>-|TRBJ2-5|TRBD2|TRBV6-2/TRBV6-3
CASSYSTGGGQETQYF
TGTGCCAGCAGTTACTCGACGGGAGGCGGACAAGAGACCCAGTACTTC
>-|TRBJ1-3|TRBD1|TRBV18
CASSPRPVPGQGRNTIYF
TGTGCCAGCTCACCCCGTCCCGTGCCGGGACAGGGGAGAAACACCATATATTTT
>-|TRBJ2-5|-|TRBV5-1
CASSLQDRHQETQYF
TGCGCCAGCAGCTTGCAGGACAGACACCAAGAGACCCAGTACTTC
>-|TRBJ1-1|TRBD1|TRBV2
CASSQSTGVGTEAFF
TGTGCCAGCAGTCAATCCACAGGGGTGGGCACTGAAGCTTTCTTT
>-|TRBJ2-7|-|TRBV4-1
CASAPLLRPRNEQYF
TGCGCCAGCGCCCCCCTGTTGCGCCCCCGAAACGAGCAGTACTTC
>once|TRBJ2-3|-|TRBV19
CASGHGRGTDTQYF
TGTGCCAGTGGACATGGTCGAGGCACAGATACGCAGTATTTT